The TCR beta chain described here comes from a study of T cell clones after liver transplantation. The wider study: TCRbeta sequencing after a pre-transplant mixed lymphocyte reaction identified graft-donor-reactive clones, later tracked in post-transplant blood. Graft-donor-reactive sequences were compared with third-party-reactive TCRbeta sequences from pre-transplant mixed lymphocyte reactions.

Study-wide findings and caveats: Compared with third party-reactive sequences, donor-reactive ones declined more, independent of withdrawal success. Post-transplant, graft-donor-reactive CD4 TCRbeta sequences in blood dropped significantly in most of the 8 subjects.

Worth noting for this clone: Antigen: not known.

Sequenced by immunoSEQ multiplex PCR; TCRdb stores in-frame clones only, minus some. Of around 110,000 clones in the sample, 90% were seen once. The material sequenced was CD4+ T cells from blood, taken 12 months after liver transplant. This TCR was sampled from a human patient who received a liver transplant. Some T cells may be provided by the graft donor.

The CDR3 loop reads CASSSRGQVGGELFF. The CDR3 bases are TGTGCCAGCAGCTCTAGAGGGCAGGTGGGCGGGGAGCTGTTTTTT. This chain joins TRBV9 and TRBJ2-2, with a possible D match to TRBD2 (5 bases). Germline V gene data show CDR1 as SGDLS and CDR2 as YYNGEE. The CDR3 runs to 15 residues. V was trimmed by 4 bases and J by 7 bases, leaving 17 bases between them.